Presented here are 9 T cell receptor beta chains from one specimen sequenced in a study of patients and donors after allogeneic stem cell transplantation. TCRdb reprocessed the RT-PCR reads with MiXCR, giving one entry per CDR3 protein. The sample carries about a million distinct CDR3 sequences, roughly 17% recorded once. The sequenced material came from blood, either unsorted or a sorted T cell fraction (not recorded which). The receptors stem from a human donor who was either an allogeneic HSCT recipient or a stem cell or donor lymphocyte infusion donor (not recorded which). It is not recorded whose cells these are; they may come from a transplant donor.

In regard to this clonotype: The junction departs from germline at one end; a sequencing error may be responsible. The rearrangement links TRBV2 to TRBJ2-5; D gene ambiguous. Germline-derived CDR1 and CDR2 are SNHLY and FYNNEI. The CDR3 totals 10 residues. Here the CDR3 DNA reads TGTGCCAGCAGTGAAGAGACCCAGCACTTC. Its translation: CASSEETQHF.

This chain connects TRBV6-5 to TRBJ1-5, with D perhaps TRBD1 (5 bases). This CDR3 is 16 amino acids long. Per germline, CDR1 MNHEY and CDR2 SVGAGI. V lost 0 bases, J lost 2 bases, and 11 bases lay in between. Here the CDR3 DNA reads TGTGCCAGCAGTTACTCGGCCAGGGCTGGCAATCAGCCCCAGCATTTT. Amino acid sequence: CASSYSARAGNQPQHF.

This clonotype was seen a handful of times. V usage is TRBV5-6 and J usage is TRBJ1-3; 7 bases match TRBD1. The CDR3 contains 15 residues. Losses at the gene ends were 0 bases for V and 6 bases for J; bases not matched to a gene: 6. Looked up from germline, CDR1 is SGHDT and CDR2 is YYEEEE. As DNA, the CDR3 is TGTGCCAGCAGCTTGGAAGCCGGGACAGTAAACACCATATATTTT. The encoded protein is CASSLEAGTVNTIYF.

This clonotype was picked up a small number of times. The J gene is TRBJ1-5, the V gene TRBV6-1, with D unclear. Germline-derived CDR1 and CDR2 are MNHNS and SASEGT. V lost 10 bases, J lost 6 bases, and 16 bases lay in between. There are 13 residues in the CDR3. The DNA for the CDR3 is TGTGCCACCCGAAGGCAGGAGGGTCAGCCCCAGCATTTT. Its protein is CATRRQEGQPQHF.

The V call is TRBV6-6, the J call TRBJ1-5, with D perhaps matching TRBD1 (5 bases). The germline CDR1 and CDR2 sequences are MNHNY and SVGAGI (reference sequence). This CDR3 contains 13 residues. Deletions cut 7 bases from V and 10 bases from J, with 17 bases between. The CDR3 is CASTLGTDSPQHF. DNA of the CDR3: TGTGCCAGCACCCTAGGGACCGATTCTCCCCAGCATTTT.

On this clonotype itself: At one end the junction does not follow the germline gene, possibly because of a read error. This chain connects TRBV9 to TRBJ2-2; D not resolved. Germline lookup yields CDR1 SGDLS and CDR2 YYNGEE. The CDR3 extends over 13 amino acids. The CDR3 protein is CASNVGITGELFF. The DNA for the CDR3 is TGTGCCAGCAACGTAGGGATCACCGGGGAGCTGTTTTTT.

This clonotype was seen ten or more times. The chain couples TRBV12-3 or TRBV12-4 to TRBJ1-4; D unresolved. CDR3 length: 16 amino acids. V shed 4 bases and J shed 3 bases, with 15 bases lying between them. The chain's CDR3 is CASSSIGLRANEKLFF. For the CDR3, the DNA is TGTGCCAGCAGTTCTATCGGGTTACGAGCTAATGAAAAACTGTTTTTT.

The CDR3 spells CASSPPGTGDAYGYTF. CDR3 in DNA: TGTGCCAGCTCACCACCCGGGACAGGGGATGCCTATGGCTACACCTTC. This chain joins TRBV18 and TRBJ1-2, with 10 nucleotides matching TRBD1. The J segment lost 4 bases and the V segment lost 0 bases, leaving 5 bases of the junction unmatched. CDR3 size: 16 residues. Germline loops: CDR1 KGHSH, CDR2 LQKENI.

The V and J genes are TRBV29-1 and TRBJ2-7, with 8 bases aligning to TRBD1. The CDR3 has 14 amino acids. J lost 2 bases, V lost 3 bases, and 6 bases had no gene match. The germline V gene has CDR1 SQVTM and CDR2 ANQGSEA. CDR3 DNA sequence: TGCAGCGTTGAGCTCTGGGACAGGACCTACGAGCAGTACTTC. It specifies CSVELWDRTYEQYF.